In its sample, the clone carrying this T cell receptor beta chain was seen once. This specimen belongs to a study of shared clonotypes between healthy human individuals. CDR3 size: 13 residues. The germline V gene has CDR1 SQVTM and CDR2 ANQGSEA. The V end lost 4 bases, the J end lost 1 base, and 11 bases lay between the germline ends. Clones were read by immunoSEQ multiplex PCR, and TCRdb kept only the in-frame ones, dropping some. The table records 1.4 million or so clones, about 98.5% of them present only once. Sequenced: naive CD4+ T cells sorted from blood. Subset given: CD45RA+ positively selected. The chain links TRBV29-1 to TRBJ2-7; D possibly corresponds to TRBD2 (5 bases). The sequence came from a man under 40 in good health. Written as DNA, the CDR3 is TGCAGCGTTGCTGGAGGCCAGTCCTACGAGCAGTACTTC. This encodes CSVAGGQSYEQYF.